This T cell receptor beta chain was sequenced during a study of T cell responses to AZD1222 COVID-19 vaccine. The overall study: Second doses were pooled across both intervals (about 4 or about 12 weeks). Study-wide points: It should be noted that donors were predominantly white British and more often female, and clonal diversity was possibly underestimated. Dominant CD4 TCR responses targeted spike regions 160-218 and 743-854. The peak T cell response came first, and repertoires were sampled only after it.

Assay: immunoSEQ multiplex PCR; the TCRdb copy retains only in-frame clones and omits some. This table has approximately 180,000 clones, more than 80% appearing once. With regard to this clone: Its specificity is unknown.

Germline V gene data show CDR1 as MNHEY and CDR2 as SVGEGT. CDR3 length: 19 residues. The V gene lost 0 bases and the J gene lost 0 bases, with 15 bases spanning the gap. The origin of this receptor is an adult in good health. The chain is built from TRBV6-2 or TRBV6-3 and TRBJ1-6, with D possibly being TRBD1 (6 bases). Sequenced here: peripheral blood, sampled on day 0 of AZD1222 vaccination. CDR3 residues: CASSYSGRGVSSYNSPLHF. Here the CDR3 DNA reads TGTGCCAGCAGTTACTCAGGCAGGGGCGTGAGCTCCTATAATTCACCCCTCCACTTT.